This TCR beta chain was observed in a study of blood T cell repertoires in COVID-19 (dated by TCRdb to about 2020). As for the study more broadly: Collaborator samples came from the United States, Italy and Spain and covered acute and convalescent phases of COVID-19. Where available, HLA class I and class II types were taken from metadata supplied by the sample provider and were not determined by assay-based typing. The repertoires were released in a freely available public database intended as a resource for research on the immune response to SARS-CoV-2. A de-identified subject ID, COVID-19 status, age in years and sex were almost always included in the sample metadata. The prospective study material was composed of cDNA or gDNA derived from T cells, B-cell-depleted T cells, or PBMCs. Deeply sampled blood TCRbeta repertoires from subjects exposed to, actively infected with, or recovered from COVID-19 were included in the dataset. The samples were drawn from two sources: the first 160 participants of the ongoing ImmuneRACE study, and over 1,000 subjects contributed by 6 global collaborators.

On the study overall, not on this receptor specifically: How much clinical and demographic metadata was included differed by source and by participant, and the metadata was provided uncurated.

This clone has a handful of counts. Which antigen it targets is not known. Nothing much larger sits one base from this clone, and base qualities are not available. Whole blood was collected in K2EDTA tubes by collaborating institutions according to the institutions' own protocols. For TCRbeta analysis, collaborators shipped samples as frozen whole blood, isolated PBMCs, or DNA extracted from either of those sample types. The immunoSEQ Assay, a bias-controlled multiplex PCR, was used to amplify TCRbeta CDR3 regions from genomic DNA. The original methods were these. Within the assay, amplification of reference gene primers was used to estimate how many nucleated cells each sample contained. Sequence reads were collapsed and filtered to measure the absolute abundance of every unique TCRbeta CDR3 rearrangement. Productive Simpson clonality was computed per sample as the square root of Simpson's diversity index over productive rearrangements. Imported from immuneACCESS, the table was reduced by TCRdb to in-frame sequences with V and J called. These copies leave out some clones; in studies compared against another copy, an unresolved V gene accounts for under half, and the cause of the remainder is not known. V, J and clone size derive from that table, while D and trimming were established from the DNA sequence. Within this sample are over 200,000 clones, with approximately 79% of them counted one time only. The biggest ten clones account for 5.1% of the sample.

As encoded in the germline V gene, CDR1 is SGHAT while CDR2 is FQNNGV. Including cysteine and phenylalanine, the CDR3 has 14 amino acids. Only the CDR3 region is kept as DNA, spanning 42 bases read in frame from base 1. Between the V and J ends, shortened by 0 bases and 4 bases respectively, the junction contains 10 bases. Material: peripheral blood. The V and J segments used are TRBV11-2 and TRBJ2-7; the best D guess is TRBD1, with 5 bases matching. This TCR was recovered from a human donor in a cohort sampled during active COVID-19. Here is the DNA: TGTGCCAGCAGCTTAGACAGGGCGAAATACGAGCAGTACTTC. The resulting protein is CASSLDRAKYEQYF.